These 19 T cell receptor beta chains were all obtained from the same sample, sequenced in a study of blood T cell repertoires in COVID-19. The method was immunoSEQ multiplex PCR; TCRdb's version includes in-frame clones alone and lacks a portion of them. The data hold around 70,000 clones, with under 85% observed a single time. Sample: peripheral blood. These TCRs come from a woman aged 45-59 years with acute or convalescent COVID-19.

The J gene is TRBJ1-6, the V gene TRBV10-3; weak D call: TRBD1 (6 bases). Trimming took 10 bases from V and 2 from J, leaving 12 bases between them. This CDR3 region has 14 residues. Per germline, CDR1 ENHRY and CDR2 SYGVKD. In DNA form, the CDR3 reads TGTGCCACCCACAGGGATCCCTATAATTCACCCCTCCACTTT. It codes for CATHRDPYNSPLHF.

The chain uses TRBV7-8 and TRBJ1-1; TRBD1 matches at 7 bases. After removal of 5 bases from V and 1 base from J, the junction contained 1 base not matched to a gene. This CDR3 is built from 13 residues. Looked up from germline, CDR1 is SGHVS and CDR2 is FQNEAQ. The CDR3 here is CASSRDRNTEAFF. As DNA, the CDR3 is TGTGCCAGCAGCCGGGACAGGAACACTGAAGCTTTCTTT. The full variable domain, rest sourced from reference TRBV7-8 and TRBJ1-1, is GAGVSQSPRYKVAKRGQDVALRCDPISGHVSLFWYQQALGQGPEFLTYFQNEAQLDKSGLPSDRFFAERPEGSVSTLKIQRTQQEDSAVYLCASSRDRNTEAFFGQGTRLTVV.

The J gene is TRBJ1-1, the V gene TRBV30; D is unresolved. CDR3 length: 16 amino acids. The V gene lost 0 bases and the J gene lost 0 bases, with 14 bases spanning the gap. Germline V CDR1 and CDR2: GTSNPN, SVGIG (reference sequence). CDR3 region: CAWSVLRQFMNTEAFF. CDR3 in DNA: TGTGCCTGGAGTGTACTAAGGCAGTTCATGAACACTGAAGCTTTCTTT.

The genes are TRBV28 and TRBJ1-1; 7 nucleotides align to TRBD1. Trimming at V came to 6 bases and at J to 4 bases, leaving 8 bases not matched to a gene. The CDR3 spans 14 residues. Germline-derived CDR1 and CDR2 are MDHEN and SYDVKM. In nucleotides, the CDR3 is TGTGCCAGCAGAAGGGGACAGCCAGGCACTGAAGCTTTCTTT. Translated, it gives CASRRGQPGTEAFF.

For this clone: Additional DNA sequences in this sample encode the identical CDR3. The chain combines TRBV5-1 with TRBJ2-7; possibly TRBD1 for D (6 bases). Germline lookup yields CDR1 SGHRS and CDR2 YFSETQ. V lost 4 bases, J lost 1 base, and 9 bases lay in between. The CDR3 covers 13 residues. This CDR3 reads CASSLQGSYEQYF. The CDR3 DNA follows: TGCGCCAGCAGCCTACAGGGTTCCTACGAGCAGTACTTC.

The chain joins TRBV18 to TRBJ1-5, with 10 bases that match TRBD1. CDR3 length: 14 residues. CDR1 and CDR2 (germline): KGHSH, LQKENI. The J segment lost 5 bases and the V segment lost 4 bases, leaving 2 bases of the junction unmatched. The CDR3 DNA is TGTGCCAGCTCACGCGGGACAGGGGATCAGCCCCAGCATTTT. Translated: CASSRGTGDQPQHF.

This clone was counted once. CDR3: CASSGPGQANYNEQFF. The CDR3 nucleotides read TGTGCCAGCAGTGGCCCGGGACAGGCCAACTACAATGAGCAGTTCTTC. The J gene is TRBJ2-1, the V gene TRBV28; 8 bases are a match to TRBD1. The V segment lost 5 bases and the J segment 3 bases; nucleotides outside the gene matches: 9. The CDR3 totals 16 residues. From germline, CDR1 is MDHEN and CDR2 SYDVKM.

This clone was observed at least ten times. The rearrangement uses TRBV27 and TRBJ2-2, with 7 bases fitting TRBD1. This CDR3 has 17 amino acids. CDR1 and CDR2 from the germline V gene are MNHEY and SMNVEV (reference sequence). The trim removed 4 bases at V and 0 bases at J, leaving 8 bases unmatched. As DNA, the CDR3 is TGTGCCAGCAGTTCCAGAACAGGGGATACGAACACCGGGGAGCTGTTTTTT. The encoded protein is CASSSRTGDTNTGELFF.

This chain's CDR3 is CASTHLGLEAGDEQFF. The CDR3 nucleotides are TGTGCCAGCACCCACCTCGGACTAGAGGCCGGGGATGAGCAGTTCTTC. The gene calls are TRBV28 and TRBJ2-1; the match to TRBD2 covers 7 bases. This CDR3 contains 16 residues. CDR1 and CDR2 from the germline V gene are MDHEN and SYDVKM. The V gene end was trimmed by 7 bases and the J gene end by 8 bases; junction bases not matched to a gene: 17.

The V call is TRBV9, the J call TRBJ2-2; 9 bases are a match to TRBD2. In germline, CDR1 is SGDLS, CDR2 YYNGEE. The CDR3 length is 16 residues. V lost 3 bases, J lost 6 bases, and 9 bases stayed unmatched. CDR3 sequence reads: CASSARSGRGAGELFF. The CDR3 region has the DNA TGTGCCAGCAGCGCTCGTAGCGGGAGAGGGGCCGGGGAGCTGTTTTTT.

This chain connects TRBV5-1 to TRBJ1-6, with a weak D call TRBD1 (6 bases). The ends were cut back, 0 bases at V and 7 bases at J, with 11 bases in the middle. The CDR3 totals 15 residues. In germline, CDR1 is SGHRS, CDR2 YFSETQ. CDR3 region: CASSLVNRENSPLHF. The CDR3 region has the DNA TGCGCCAGCAGCTTGGTTAACAGGGAGAATTCACCCCTCCACTTT.

CDR3: CASSLGQDTEAFF. The CDR3 coding sequence is TGTGCCAGCAGCTTGGGACAAGACACTGAAGCTTTCTTT. The genes are TRBV5-6 and TRBJ1-1; no reliable D call. Germline V CDR1 and CDR2: SGHDT, YYEEEE. This CDR3 is 13 amino acids long. Trimming left V 0 bases short and J 3 bases short, with 6 bases between.

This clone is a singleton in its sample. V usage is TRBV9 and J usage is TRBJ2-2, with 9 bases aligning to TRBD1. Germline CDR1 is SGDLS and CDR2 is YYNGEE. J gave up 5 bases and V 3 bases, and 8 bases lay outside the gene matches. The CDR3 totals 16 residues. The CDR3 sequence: CASSERGQGGTGELFF. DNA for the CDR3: TGTGCCAGCAGCGAGAGGGGACAGGGTGGTACCGGGGAGCTGTTTTTT.

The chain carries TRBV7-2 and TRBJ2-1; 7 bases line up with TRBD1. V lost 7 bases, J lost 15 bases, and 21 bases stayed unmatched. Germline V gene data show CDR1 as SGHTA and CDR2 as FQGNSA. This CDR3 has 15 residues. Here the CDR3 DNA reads TGTGCCAGCACCACCCTCCAAGACAGGGTCGACCCTGGGTTCTTC. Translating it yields CASTTLQDRVDPGFF.

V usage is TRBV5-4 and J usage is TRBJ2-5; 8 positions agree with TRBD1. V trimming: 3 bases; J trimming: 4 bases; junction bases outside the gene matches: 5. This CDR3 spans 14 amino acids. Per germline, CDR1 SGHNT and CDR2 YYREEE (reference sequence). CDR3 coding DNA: TGTGCCAGCAGCTCTCAGGGGGCCTTAGAGACCCAGTACTTC. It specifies CASSSQGALETQYF.

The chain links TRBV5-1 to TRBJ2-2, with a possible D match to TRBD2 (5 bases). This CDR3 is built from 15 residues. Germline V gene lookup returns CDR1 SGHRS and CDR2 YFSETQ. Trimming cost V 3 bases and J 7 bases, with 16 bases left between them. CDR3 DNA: TGCGCCAGCAGCTCCGGGGAAACTGCAAACGGGGAGCTGTTTTTT. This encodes CASSSGETANGELFF.

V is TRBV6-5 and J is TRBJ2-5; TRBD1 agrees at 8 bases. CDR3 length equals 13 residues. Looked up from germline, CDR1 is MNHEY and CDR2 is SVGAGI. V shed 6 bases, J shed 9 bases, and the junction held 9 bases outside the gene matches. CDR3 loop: CASRGQGIYAQYF. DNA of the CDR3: TGTGCCAGCAGAGGACAGGGAATCTACGCCCAGTACTTC.

CDR3: CASSTTSGSVPDTQYF. CDR3 nucleotides: TGTGCCAGCAGCACAACTAGCGGGAGTGTCCCAGATACGCAGTATTTT. V usage is TRBV7-9 and J usage is TRBJ2-3, with 11 bases aligning to TRBD2. The trim removed 5 bases at V and 4 bases at J, leaving 8 bases unmatched. Germline V lookup: CDR1 SEHNR, CDR2 FQNEAQ (reference sequence). The CDR3 covers 16 residues.

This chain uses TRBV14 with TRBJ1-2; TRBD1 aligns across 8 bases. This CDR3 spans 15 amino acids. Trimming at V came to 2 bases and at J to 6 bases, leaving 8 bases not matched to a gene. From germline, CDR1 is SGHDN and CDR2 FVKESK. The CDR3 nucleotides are TGTGCCAGCAGCCAACATCCGGGACAGGAAAATGGCTACACCTTC. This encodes CASSQHPGQENGYTF.